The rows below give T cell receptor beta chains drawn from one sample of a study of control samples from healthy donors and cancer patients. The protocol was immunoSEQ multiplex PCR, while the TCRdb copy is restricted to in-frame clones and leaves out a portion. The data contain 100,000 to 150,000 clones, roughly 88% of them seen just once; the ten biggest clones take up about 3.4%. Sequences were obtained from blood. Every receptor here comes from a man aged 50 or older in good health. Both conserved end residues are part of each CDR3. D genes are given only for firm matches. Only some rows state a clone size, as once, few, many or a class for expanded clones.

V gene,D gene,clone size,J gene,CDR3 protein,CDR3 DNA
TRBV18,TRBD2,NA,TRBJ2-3,CASTSGTSGGATDTQYF,TGTGCCAGCACCTCCGGGACTAGCGGGGGGGCGACAGATACGCAGTATTTT
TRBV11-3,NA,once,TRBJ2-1,CASSSQHNEQFF,TGTGCCAGCAGCTCACAACACAATGAGCAGTTCTTC
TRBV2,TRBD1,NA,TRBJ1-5,CASSDRTGSNQPQHF,TGTGCCAGCAGCGACCGGACAGGTTCCAATCAGCCCCAGCATTTT
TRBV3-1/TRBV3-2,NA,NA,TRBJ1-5,CASSQLDQPQHF,TGTGCCAGCAGCCAGTTGGATCAGCCCCAGCATTTT
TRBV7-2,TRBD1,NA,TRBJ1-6,CASSSGTGVGVYNSPLHF,TGTGCCAGCAGCTCCGGGACAGGGGTGGGGGTCTATAATTCACCCCTCCACTTT
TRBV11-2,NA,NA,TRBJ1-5,CASSTGRYNQPQHF,TGTGCCAGCAGCACCGGACGGTACAATCAGCCCCAGCATTTT
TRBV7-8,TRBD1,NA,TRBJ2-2,CASSFGQGLIIGELFF,TGTGCCAGCAGCTTCGGACAGGGCCTCATCATCGGGGAGCTGTTTTTT
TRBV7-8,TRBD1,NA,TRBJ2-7,CASSFAGQGWEQYF,TGTGCCAGCAGCTTTGCGGGACAGGGGTGGGAGCAGTACTTC
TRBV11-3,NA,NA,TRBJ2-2,CASSSGDSGELFF,TGTGCCAGCAGCTCAGGGGACTCCGGGGAGCTGTTTTTT
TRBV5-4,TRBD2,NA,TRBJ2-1,CASSFSGGAVFFLPNEQFF,TGTGCCAGCAGCTTTAGCGGGGGGGCCGTTTTTTTTCTCCCCAATGAGCAGTTCTTC
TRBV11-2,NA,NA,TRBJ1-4,CASSLVGGTNEKLFF,TGTGCCAGCAGCTTAGTAGGTGGAACTAATGAAAAACTGTTTTTT
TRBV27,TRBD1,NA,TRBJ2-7,CASSYSGTASSYEQYF,TGTGCCAGCAGCTACTCCGGGACAGCTAGCTCCTACGAGCAGTACTTC
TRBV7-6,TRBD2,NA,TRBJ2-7,CASSRGLAGSSYEQYF,TGTGCCAGCAGCCGCGGACTAGCGGGGAGCTCCTACGAGCAGTACTTC
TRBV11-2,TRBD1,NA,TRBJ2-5,CASSLQGKQETQYF,TGTGCCAGCAGCCTACAGGGGAAACAAGAGACCCAGTACTTC
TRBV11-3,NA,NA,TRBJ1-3,CASSQTGWSSGNTIYF,TGTGCCAGCAGCCAAACCGGGTGGAGCTCTGGAAACACCATATATTTT
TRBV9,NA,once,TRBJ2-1,CASSVEWGSYNEQFF,TGTGCCAGCAGCGTAGAATGGGGCTCCTACAATGAGCAGTTCTTC
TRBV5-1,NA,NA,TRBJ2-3,CASSSGLSLLADTQYF,TGCGCCAGCAGCTCAGGACTAAGCCTCCTGGCAGATACGCAGTATTTT
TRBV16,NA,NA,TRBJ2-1,CASTNYHEQFF,TGTGCCAGCACCAATTACCATGAGCAGTTCTTC
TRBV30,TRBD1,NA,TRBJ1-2,CAWERRGQSYTF,TGTGCCTGGGAACGAAGGGGGCAAAGCTACACCTTC
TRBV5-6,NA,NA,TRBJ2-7,CASSFRDEQYF,TGTGCCAGCAGCTTTCGAGACGAGCAGTACTTC
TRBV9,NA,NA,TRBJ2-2,CASNLNTGELFF,TGTGCCAGCAACCTCAACACCGGGGAGCTGTTTTTT
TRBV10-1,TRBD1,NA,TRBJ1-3,CASGQGDGNTIYF,TGCGCCAGTGGACAGGGGGACGGAAACACCATATATTTT
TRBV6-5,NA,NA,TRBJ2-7,CASSLRILDSYEQYF,TGTGCCAGCAGTCTCCGAATCCTGGACTCCTACGAGCAGTACTTC
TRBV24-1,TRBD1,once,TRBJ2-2,CATTSDRVTGELFF,TGTGCCACCACCTCAGACAGGGTCACCGGGGAGCTGTTTTTT
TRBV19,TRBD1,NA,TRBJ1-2,CASLVRTGMDGYTF,TGTGCCAGTTTGGTCCGGACAGGGATGGATGGCTACACCTTC
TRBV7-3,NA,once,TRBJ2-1,CASSLYRSNEQFF,TGTGCCAGCAGCTTATACCGGTCCAATGAGCAGTTCTTC
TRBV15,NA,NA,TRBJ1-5,CATESGDSNQPQHF,TGTGCCACCGAAAGCGGGGATAGCAATCAGCCCCAGCATTTT
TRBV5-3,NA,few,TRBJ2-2,CAARNQGSGELFF,TGTGCCGCAAGGAATCAGGGTTCCGGGGAGCTGTTTTTT
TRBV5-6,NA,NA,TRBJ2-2,CASSYGRNTGELFF,TGTGCCAGCAGCTACGGTCGGAACACCGGGGAGCTGTTTTTT
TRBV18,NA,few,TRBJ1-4,CASSLSTASTNEKLFF,TGTGCCAGCTCACTATCTACAGCCTCAACTAATGAAAAACTGTTTTTT
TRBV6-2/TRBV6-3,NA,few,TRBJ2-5,CASRPWGRQKQETQYF,TGTGCCAGCAGACCTTGGGGACGGCAAAAGCAAGAGACCCAGTACTTC
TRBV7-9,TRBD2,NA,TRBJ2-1,CASSLAGLAVSSYNEQFF,TGTGCCAGCAGCTTAGCGGGACTAGCGGTGAGCTCCTACAATGAGCAGTTCTTC
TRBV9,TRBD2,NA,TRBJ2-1,CASSPNLAVSYNEQFF,TGTGCCAGCAGCCCTAATCTAGCGGTCTCCTACAATGAGCAGTTCTTC
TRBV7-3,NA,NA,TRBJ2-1,CASSFGGWYNEQFF,TGTGCCAGCAGCTTCGGCGGGTGGTACAATGAGCAGTTCTTC
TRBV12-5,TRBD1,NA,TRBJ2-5,CASGLERQGTQETQYF,TGTGCTAGTGGTTTGGAACGACAGGGTACCCAAGAGACCCAGTACTTC
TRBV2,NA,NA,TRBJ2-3,CASSEGTDTQYF,TGTGCCAGCAGTGAAGGCACAGATACGCAGTATTTT
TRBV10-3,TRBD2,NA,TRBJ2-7,CAISPGLAGYEQYF,TGTGCCATCAGTCCGGGACTAGCGGGCTACGAGCAGTACTTC
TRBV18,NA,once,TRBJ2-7,CASSPGWGSSYEQYF,TGTGCCAGCTCACCAGGGTGGGGTTCCTCCTACGAGCAGTACTTC
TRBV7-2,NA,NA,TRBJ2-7,CASSFIPSYEQYF,TGTGCCAGCAGCTTTATCCCTTCCTACGAGCAGTACTTC
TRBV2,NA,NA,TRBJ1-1,CASKNVKGGTEAFF,TGTGCCAGCAAAAACGTTAAAGGGGGGACTGAAGCTTTCTTT
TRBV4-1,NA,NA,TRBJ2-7,CASSQDPSFSYEQYF,TGCGCCAGCAGCCAAGATCCAAGTTTCTCCTACGAGCAGTACTTC
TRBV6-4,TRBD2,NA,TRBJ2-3,CASSDSGGGGTDTQYF,TGTGCCAGCAGTGACTCAGGCGGGGGAGGCACAGATACGCAGTATTTT
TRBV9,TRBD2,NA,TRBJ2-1,CASSVGTSGGYNEQFF,TGTGCCAGCAGCGTAGGGACTAGCGGGGGCTACAATGAGCAGTTCTTC
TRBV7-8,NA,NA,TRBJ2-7,CASSLVGNPYEQYF,TGTGCCAGCAGCTTAGTCGGGAACCCCTACGAGCAGTACTTC
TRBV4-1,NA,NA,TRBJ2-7,CASSHSPPYEQYF,TGCGCCAGCAGCCATAGCCCACCCTACGAGCAGTACTTC
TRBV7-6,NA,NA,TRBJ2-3,CASSLEGGGRTDTQYF,TGTGCCAGCAGCTTGGAGGGGGGCGGACGGACAGATACGCAGTATTTT
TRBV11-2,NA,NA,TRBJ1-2,CASSLGHGGEYGYTF,TGTGCCAGCAGCTTGGGCCACGGGGGGGAATATGGCTACACCTTC
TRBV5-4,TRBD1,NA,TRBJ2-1,CASSRATGRRDEQFF,TGTGCCAGCAGCCGCGCGACAGGGCGTCGAGATGAGCAGTTCTTC
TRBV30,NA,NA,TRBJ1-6,CAGSRGGSSPLHF,TGTGCCGGTTCCAGGGGTGGGAGTTCACCCCTCCACTTT